The clone carrying this T cell receptor (beta chain) has a single count. Its antigen remains unidentified. 60 Vbeta and 13 Jbeta primers were used in PCR. Generated by immunoSEQ multiplex PCR, the TCRdb table keeps only in-frame clones and is missing some. The sample shows around 180,000 clones, over 60% of them seen only once. This entry is derived from a study of cytomegalovirus exposure and HLA in healthy donors. Study-level results: An ancestry cluster, one associated with Asian ancestry, reportedly showed fewer N-insertions than the roughly 670-donor mean in a later analysis. Most TCR sequences were rare, but some public TCRs occurred in many donors. In a later analysis, specific HLA alleles were associated with around 17,000 TCR beta sequences at a 0.05 false discovery rate.

Sequences were obtained from PBMCs. This clonotype was sampled from a girl aged 5-17 years in good health and CMV-seronegative.

The CDR3 reads CASSVELEGYEQYF. For the CDR3, the DNA is TGTGCCAGCAGCGTAGAATTGGAGGGATACGAGCAGTACTTC. V and J are TRBV9 and TRBJ2-7; D might be TRBD2 (6 bases). Germline CDR1 is SGDLS and CDR2 is YYNGEE. V lost 0 bases to trimming and J lost 4 bases, with 11 bases between them. The length of the CDR3 is 14 residues.